Each of the 16 T cell receptor beta chains below was sequenced from the same sample in a study of cytomegalovirus exposure and HLA in healthy donors. The method was immunoSEQ multiplex PCR; TCRdb's version includes in-frame clones alone and lacks a portion of them. The table shows some 330,000 clones, with roughly 90% occurring only once. The sample was PBMCs. These receptor sequences come from a woman aged 18-29 years in good health and CMV-seronegative.

This rearrangement joins TRBV2 to TRBJ1-5; 12 nucleotides align to TRBD1. Germline V lookup: CDR1 SNHLY, CDR2 FYNNEI. This CDR3 has 15 amino acids. V shed 8 bases, J shed 1 base, and the junction held 3 bases outside the gene matches. The CDR3 region has the DNA TGTGCCAGCCGGGACAGGGGGCAAAGCAATCAGCCCCAGCATTTT. It specifies CASRDRGQSNQPQHF.

This clone was observed a single time. The sample contains more than one DNA sequence encoding this CDR3. DNA of the CDR3: TGCGCCAGCAGCACCCAGGGGGACACTGAAGCTTTCTTT. Its protein product is CASSTQGDTEAFF. V gene TRBV5-1 combines with J gene TRBJ1-1; 7 bases align to TRBD1. Germline loops: CDR1 SGHRS, CDR2 YFSETQ. The CDR3 covers 13 residues. J gave up 3 bases and V 4 bases, and 3 bases lay outside the gene matches.

The chain couples TRBV7-8 to TRBJ2-1; 14 positions agree with TRBD2. The V gene's germline CDR1 is SGHVS and CDR2 FQNEAQ. The length of the CDR3 is 18 residues. With V trimmed by 3 bases and J by 1 base, 5 bases remained unmatched. DNA for the CDR3: TGTGCCAGCAGCTTCGGACTAGCGGGAGGACCATCCTACAATGAGCAGTTCTTC. Residues: CASSFGLAGGPSYNEQFF.

The chain combines TRBV6-1 with TRBJ1-3; TRBD1 aligns across 7 bases. The CDR3 is made up of 15 amino acids. Germline assignment: CDR1 MNHNS and CDR2 SASEGT. J was trimmed by 3 bases and V by 8 bases; bases with no gene match: 10. The chain's CDR3 is CASGTVEAGGNTIYF. The CDR3 coding sequence is TGTGCCAGCGGGACAGTCGAGGCTGGTGGAAACACCATATATTTT.

This clone was recorded a few times. The chain couples TRBV30 to TRBJ2-2; the D is unclear. The V and J ends lost 1 base and 0 bases respectively, with 3 bases between them. Germline V CDR1 and CDR2: GTSNPN, SVGIG (reference sequence). CDR3 length equals 13 residues. CDR3 amino acids: CAWSGPNTGELFF. In nucleotides, the CDR3 is TGTGCCTGGAGTGGGCCGAACACCGGGGAGCTGTTTTTT.

V gene TRBV5-1 combines with J gene TRBJ2-1; 10 bases fit TRBD2. Germline V CDR1 and CDR2: SGHRS, YFSETQ. Germline trimming cut 3 bases from V and 3 bases from J; bases unmatched to any gene: 24. The CDR3 covers 22 residues. Here the CDR3 reads CASSSPKLAGRTKPLVYNEQFF. CDR3 coding DNA: TGCGCCAGCAGCTCCCCAAAACTAGCGGGAAGGACAAAACCCTTGGTCTACAATGAGCAGTTCTTC. Filled out from reference TRBV5-1 and TRBJ2-1, the complete variable domain reads KAGVTQTPRYLIKTRGQQVTLSCSPISGHRSVSWYQQTPGQGLQFLFEYFSETQRNKGNFPGRFSGRQFSNSRSEMNVSTLELGDSALYLCASSSPKLAGRTKPLVYNEQFFGPGTRLTVL.

V gene TRBV9 combines with J gene TRBJ2-5; a weak D match, TRBD1 (5 bases). Deletions cut 3 bases from V and 2 bases from J, with 14 bases between. Germline V CDR1 and CDR2: SGDLS, YYNGEE. The CDR3 totals 15 residues. In DNA, the CDR3 is TGTGCCAGCAGCGGACGGACACAACCGCAAGAGACCCAGTACTTC. Its protein product is CASSGRTQPQETQYF.

This clone was observed once. This chain links TRBV27 with TRBJ1-1; 8 bases fit TRBD1. Germline V gene sequence: CDR1 MNHEY, CDR2 SMNVEV (reference sequence). CDR3 length: 14 amino acids. Trimming removed 5 bases from V and 3 bases from J; junction bases left unmatched: 5. The CDR3 reads CASSNQGADTEAFF. The CDR3 region has the DNA TGTGCCAGCAGTAACCAGGGGGCGGACACTGAAGCTTTCTTT.

This clone was counted once. The rearrangement uses TRBV9 and TRBJ1-4; no firm D call. CDR1 is SGDLS, CDR2 YYNGEE, per germline. V was clipped by 1 base and J by 8 bases, with 12 bases between them. CDR3 length: 14 residues. The CDR3 DNA reads TGTGCCAGCAGCGTATCGGGAGGAGGGGAAAAACTGTTTTTT. Residues: CASSVSGGGEKLFF.

The rearrangement joins TRBV2 to TRBJ2-7, with 8 bases aligning to TRBD1. Trimming at V came to 6 bases and at J to 3 bases, leaving 10 bases not matched to a gene. This CDR3 is 15 amino acids long. CDR1 is SNHLY and CDR2 is FYNNEI in the germline V gene. CDR3: CASSRTGLGFYEQYF. The CDR3 DNA is TGTGCCAGCAGCCGGACAGGGTTAGGATTCTACGAGCAGTACTTC.

This chain links TRBV15 with TRBJ2-3; a weak D match, TRBD2 (6 bases). The CDR3 loop spans 17 amino acids. Germline V CDR1 and CDR2: LNHNV, YYDKDF (reference sequence). V dropped 8 bases and J dropped 10 bases, with 31 bases sitting between them. The DNA of the CDR3 is TGTGCCACCGATGAGACTCATGGCGGGGCGGGATGGTCGGCGCAGTATTTT. Amino acids: CATDETHGGAGWSAQYF. The whole variable domain, filled in from reference TRBV15 and TRBJ2-3, reads DAMVIQNPRYQVTQFGKPVTLSCSQTLNHNVMYWYQQKSSQAPKLLFHYYDKDFNNEADTPDNFQSRRPNTSFCFLDIRSPGLGDTAMYLCATDETHGGAGWSAQYFGPGTRLTVL.

The chain carries TRBV7-3 and TRBJ2-1; 14 nucleotides align to TRBD2. Germline CDR1 is SGHTA and CDR2 is FQGTGA. Unmatched junction bases numbered 2, after V lost 2 bases and J lost 5 bases. This CDR3 spans 16 amino acids. In nucleotides, the CDR3 is TGTGCCAGCAGCTTACGGGGACTAGCGGGAGACAATGAGCAGTTCTTC. Translation: CASSLRGLAGDNEQFF.

The chain employs TRBV4-1 and TRBJ2-7; possible D gene TRBD2, 6 bases. Germline V gene sequence: CDR1 MGHRA, CDR2 YSYEKL. The CDR3 is 14 amino acids. V lost 4 bases and J lost 5, with 15 bases in between. In DNA, the CDR3 is TGCGCCAGCAGCCGCGGAGGGCCAGAACACGAGCAGTACTTC. It translates to CASSRGGPEHEQYF.

CDR3 residues: CASSEAPGTGYEQYF. As DNA, the CDR3 is TGTGCCAGCAGTGAAGCGCCCGGGACAGGGTACGAGCAGTACTTC. The V and J genes are TRBV2 and TRBJ2-7, with 9 bases that match TRBD1. The germline gives CDR1 SNHLY, CDR2 FYNNEI. V lost 0 bases, J lost 4 bases, and 4 bases stayed unmatched. The length of the CDR3 is 15 residues.

The J gene is TRBJ2-7, the V gene TRBV5-1; 9 bases fit TRBD1. CDR1 is SGHRS, CDR2 YFSETQ, per germline. V lost 4 bases and J lost 2; bases outside the gene matches: 10. The CDR3 contains 16 residues. This CDR3 reads CASSVNPGQGAYEQYF. The CDR3 coding sequence is TGCGCCAGCAGCGTTAATCCGGGACAGGGCGCCTACGAGCAGTACTTC.

V is TRBV29-1 and J is TRBJ1-5; 7 nucleotides line up with TRBD1. This CDR3 comprises 13 residues. The germline V gene encodes CDR1 SQVTM and CDR2 ANQGSEA. Unmatched junction bases numbered 3, after V lost 4 bases and J lost 3 bases. The CDR3 sequence: CSVGQGTNQPQHF. The CDR3 DNA reads as TGCAGCGTTGGACAGGGTACCAATCAGCCCCAGCATTTT.